This T cell receptor beta chain was recorded in a study of PD-L1 blockade in urothelial cancer. V trimming: 0 bases; J trimming: 5 bases; junction bases outside the gene matches: 16. The CDR3 is 18 residues long. Germline loops: CDR1 LNHDA, CDR2 SQIVND (reference sequence). The assay was immunoSEQ multiplex PCR, and TCRdb's table has in-frame clones only and misses some. The sample has tens of thousands of clones, about nine tenths seen once. The chain uses TRBV19 and TRBJ2-7; 7 positions agree with TRBD1. The origin of this receptor is a woman between 65 and 79 years old with urothelial cancer. The input for sequencing was PBMCs, taken around atezolizumab (anti-PD-L1) treatment. The DNA for the CDR3 is TGTGCCAGTAGTATAGAGGGACGTCAGGGGGTTGGAGGCGACGAGCAGTACTTC. This translates into CASSIEGRQGVGGDEQYF.